The sequence of this T cell receptor (beta chain) was determined in a study of control samples from healthy donors and cancer patients. Some clones are missing from TCRdb's copy, which holds only in-frame ones; the method was immunoSEQ multiplex PCR. The sample lists about 100,000 clones, about 91% occurring once. The sequence derives from a young woman in good health. The specimen sequenced was blood.

In DNA, the CDR3 is TGTGCCATCAGTGATTTAAAAAATCAGCCCCAGCATTTT. Amino acids: CAISDLKNQPQHF. The chain joins TRBV10-3 to TRBJ1-5; D call uncertain. Between the trimmed V and J ends, which lost 3 bases and 4 bases, there was a span of 7 bases. This CDR3 contains 13 residues. Germline V gene lookup returns CDR1 ENHRY and CDR2 SYGVKD.